These 5 T cell receptor beta chains were all obtained from the same sample, sequenced in a study of T cell responses to AZD1222 COVID-19 vaccine. The repertoire was sequenced with immunoSEQ multiplex PCR; TCRdb's copy has only in-frame clones and lacks some. The table has about 95,000 clones, roughly nine tenths seen once; the top ten hold 3.5% to 4%. This specimen was peripheral blood, taken on day 0 of AZD1222 vaccination. Receptor source: an adult in good health.

This clone was counted once. The chain carries TRBV6-6 and TRBJ2-5; D gene uncertain. Germline CDR1 and CDR2: MNHNY and SVGAGI (reference sequence). V dropped 2 bases and J dropped 5 bases, with 3 bases sitting between them. The CDR3 covers 11 residues. CDR3 amino acids: CASSYRETQYF. CDR3 bases: TGTGCCAGCAGTTACCGGGAGACCCAGTACTTC.

This chain links TRBV27 with TRBJ2-7; D unresolved. Germline CDR1 reads MNHEY; CDR2 reads SMNVEV (reference sequence). The CDR3 sequence is 15 residues long. The V end lost 3 bases, the J end lost 7 bases, and 19 bases lay between the germline ends. For the CDR3, the DNA is TGTGCCAGCAGTTTCTATCCCTCGGTTGGGGAAGAGCAGTACTTC. It translates to CASSFYPSVGEEQYF.

This rearrangement joins TRBV2 to TRBJ2-6; D is uncertain. This CDR3 spans 15 amino acids. The V gene's germline CDR1 is SNHLY and CDR2 FYNNEI. V lost 3 bases, J lost 2 bases, and 8 bases lay in between. The CDR3 sequence: CASSDLEPGANVLTF. Here the CDR3 DNA reads TGTGCCAGCAGTGACCTCGAACCTGGGGCCAACGTCCTGACTTTC.

The V gene is TRBV11-2, the J gene TRBJ2-5; no clear D gene. Per the germline V gene, CDR1 is SGHAT and CDR2 is FQNNGV. Trimming left V 5 bases short and J 7 bases short, with 14 bases between. The CDR3 totals 13 residues. The CDR3 DNA follows: TGTGCCAGCAGCCTAGGATCAACGTGGACCCAGTACTTC. It is translated as CASSLGSTWTQYF.

The chain joins TRBV4-1 to TRBJ2-7, with D maybe TRBD2 (6 bases). Trimming took 1 base from V and 6 from J, leaving 16 bases between them. This CDR3 spans 15 amino acids. CDR1 and CDR2 (germline): MGHRA, YSYEKL. As DNA, the CDR3 is TGCGCCAGCAGCCAAGGACTAGTGGGGAGTCGCGAGCAGTACTTC. Its protein product is CASSQGLVGSREQYF.